Following are 2 T cell receptor beta chains from one sample sequenced in a study of graft-versus-host responses after intestinal transplantation. Data came from immunoSEQ multiplex PCR; TCRdb stores just in-frame clones and leaves some out. The repertoire holds 90,000 to 150,000 clones, with 90% to 95% as singletons. The antigens for these receptors are not known. This material consisted of unstimulated CD4+ T cells sorted from spleen or lymph node cells, taken before intestinal transplant. The source is a human donor who received an intestinal transplant.

The chain links TRBV10-1 to TRBJ2-7; 11 bases match TRBD2. CDR3 length: 13 amino acids. The germline V gene encodes CDR1 WNHNN and CDR2 SYGVQD (reference sequence). The junction had 5 bases not matched to a gene; V was cut back by 6 bases and J by 7 bases. Here the CDR3 DNA reads TGCGCCAGCAGCCCTAGCGGGAGGAAAGAGCAGTACTTC. Translation gives CASSPSGRKEQYF.

The V and J genes are TRBV30 and TRBJ1-2; 7 bases line up with TRBD1. The V gene end was trimmed by 4 bases and the J gene end by 5 bases; junction bases not matched to a gene: 10. The CDR3 length is 14 residues. The germline V gene has CDR1 GTSNPN and CDR2 SVGIG (reference sequence). This chain's CDR3 is CAWNRDRREYGYTF. The CDR3 DNA sequence: TGTGCCTGGAATCGGGACAGACGAGAATATGGCTACACCTTC.